This T cell receptor (beta chain) was observed in a study of a mutant IDH1 vaccine in newly diagnosed glioma (dated by TCRdb to the early 2020s). For context, the study as a whole: Vaccination began 4-6 weeks after radiotherapy alone, or alongside temozolomide cycles in the chemotherapy-containing groups. Of the 30 to 35 treated patients, roughly 60% were male and about 40% were female, and a mean age of around 40 years was recorded. Prior to enrollment, patients had been given standard therapy consisting of radiotherapy alone, temozolomide alone, or radiochemotherapy with temozolomide, with the combination given to most patients. Visit V12 was the week-35 safety follow-up and visit V13 was the week-47 end of study. Six visits were used for peripheral blood collection: V03 (baseline), V05, V07, V10, V12 and V13. Longitudinal TCRB deep sequencing was done for 25 to 30 treated patients, wherever samples were available for exploratory analyses.

The method was the immunoSEQ multiplex PCR assay. Rearranged TCR beta chain sequences were amplified with the hsTCRB Kit following the manufacturer's protocol. Sequencing of TCRB libraries was carried out on an Illumina MiSeq. The published analysis was carried out like this. The kit vendor's proprietary platform handled demultiplexing, trimming and gene mapping. TCRdb carries this immuneACCESS record with in-frame sequences only. Its versions omit some clonotypes, under half of them owing to an unresolved V gene in the studies checked, with the rest unexplained. V, J and clone size derive from that table, while D and trimming were established from the DNA sequence. The sample table records around 54,000 clones; around 83% of these occur just once. The ten biggest clones cover roughly 3% of the sample. The meaning of the sample's time point label: week 47, end of study. A 20-mer mutant IDH1 peptide at 300 micrograms in Montanide made up each vaccine dose, which was injected subcutaneously together with topical imiquimod. Patients were given eight vaccinations, in weeks 1, 3, 5, 7, 11, 15, 19 and 23, which matched visits V03 through V10. The donors had newly diagnosed IDH1-mutant astrocytomas of WHO grade 3 or 4 that showed loss of nuclear ATRX. The samples were drawn from NOA16, a multicentre, single-arm, open-label phase I trial in Germany that tested a mutant IDH1 peptide vaccine in humans for the first time. Genomic DNA for TCRB sequencing was extracted from EDTA blood using the DNeasy Blood and Tissue Kit.

Comments on this clone: Its antigen remains undetermined. The record has no base qualities; no much larger clone is one base away.

Results and caveats for the whole study, not just this receptor: No apparent relationship was observed between pseudoprogression and alterations in the top peripheral T cell clonotypes detected by TCRB sequencing. Vaccine-induced immune responses across multiple MHC alleles were detected in 93.3% of patients. Availability determined which PBMC samples were chosen for TCRB deep sequencing. The authors noted that analyses of patient blood samples could not be reproduced because of sample limitations.

Relative to germline, V is missing 2 bases and J is missing 2 bases, with 5 bases of the junction outside any gene match. Per the germline V gene, SGHVS is the CDR1 and FQNEAQ is the CDR2. From the cysteine up to the phenylalanine, the CDR3 has a length of 15 residues. Just CDR3 DNA is preserved here, 45 bases in frame from base 1. The sample consisted of PBMCs, taken from a glioma patient whose treatment included an IDH1 peptide vaccine. The receptor comes from a woman aged 45-60 years with glioma. The chain uses TRBV7-8 and TRBJ2-7, with 8 central nucleotides matching TRBD1. The DNA sequence is TGTGCCAGCAGCTTAAGGACAGGGATTGCCTACGAGCAGTACTTC. The encoded protein is CASSLRTGIAYEQYF.